The 19 T cell receptor beta chains presented below share a single source sample, sequenced in a study of blood T cell repertoires in COVID-19. Profiled with immunoSEQ multiplex PCR; TCRdb holds only in-frame clones, not every one. The sample includes 150,000 to 190,000 clones, 80% to 90% of them seen just once. Material: peripheral blood. The receptors were gathered from a woman aged 60-75 years with COVID-19, enrolled during active disease.

The J gene is TRBJ1-5, the V gene TRBV19; D is unresolved. This CDR3 contains 13 residues. Germline V CDR1 and CDR2: LNHDA, SQIVND (reference sequence). V was pared by 3 bases and J by 11 bases, with 14 bases between. The DNA for the CDR3 is TGTGCCAGTAGTATGGACCGGGGAAGGGCCCAGCATTTT. Encoded protein: CASSMDRGRAQHF.

With regard to this clone: Germline and junction disagree at one end, which may indicate a read error. The rearrangement links TRBV5-1 to TRBJ2-1; a possible D gene is TRBD1 (5 bases). The CDR3 has 12 residues. CDR1 is SGHRS and CDR2 is YFSETQ in the germline V gene. CDR3 sequence reads: CASSLAGQGWLF. CDR3 sequence (DNA): TGCGCCAGCAGCTTGGCCGGGCAGGGTTGGCTCTTC. The entire variable domain, with the rest obtained from reference TRBV5-1 and TRBJ2-1, is as follows: KAGVTQTPRYLIKTRGQQVTLSCSPISGHRSVSWYQQTPGQGLQFLFEYFSETQRNKGNFPGRFSGRQFSNSRSEMNVSTLELGDSALYLCASSLAGQGWLFGPGTRLTVL.

The V gene is TRBV3-1 (or the pseudogene TRBV3-2), the J gene TRBJ2-2; TRBD2 matches 9 bases. The CDR3 has 16 residues. In germline, CDR1 is LGHDT, CDR2 YNNKEL (reference sequence). J lost 6 bases, V lost 2 bases, and 7 bases had no gene match. The CDR3 nucleotides are TGTGCCAGCAGCCAACCCCGTAGCGGGAGCCCCGGGGAGCTGTTTTTT. Its protein product is CASSQPRSGSPGELFF.

The genes are TRBV6-5 and TRBJ1-5; 7 nucleotides agree with TRBD1. The CDR3 length is 12 residues. Looked up from germline, CDR1 is MNHEY and CDR2 is SVGAGI. The V and J ends lost 5 bases and 6 bases, in that order; junction bases with no gene match: 1. CDR3 DNA: TGTGCCAGCAGTAGACAGGGTCAGCCCCAGCATTTT. Its protein product is CASSRQGQPQHF.

This chain uses TRBV7-9 with TRBJ1-2; 9 positions agree with TRBD1. V gave up 5 bases and J gave up 4 bases; unmatched junction bases: 5. The CDR3 has 14 amino acids. The germline V gene encodes CDR1 SEHNR and CDR2 FQNEAQ (reference sequence). The CDR3 loop is CASSPGQGTYGYTF. The CDR3, as DNA: TGTGCCAGCAGCCCGGGACAGGGCACCTATGGCTACACCTTC.

The chain carries TRBV6-5 and TRBJ1-5, with 9 bases fitting TRBD1. V was pared by 6 bases and J by 6 bases, with 6 bases of the junction left unmatched. There are 14 residues in the CDR3. Germline V lookup: CDR1 MNHEY, CDR2 SVGAGI. CDR3 sequence (DNA): TGTGCCAGCAGGACAGGGGGTCCCGTTCAGCCCCAGCATTTT. It is translated as CASRTGGPVQPQHF.

The genes are TRBV5-1 and TRBJ1-1, with 8 bases aligning to TRBD1. Trimming took 3 bases from V and 7 from J; bases not matched to a gene: 8. This CDR3 spans 14 amino acids. CDR1 is SGHRS, CDR2 YFSETQ, per germline. The CDR3 bases are TGCGCCAGCAGCTGGACAGGGCAGAATAGTGAAGCTTTCTTT. This translates into CASSWTGQNSEAFF.

The V call is TRBV9, the J call TRBJ2-1, with D possibly being TRBD2 (7 bases). V was cut by 0 bases and J by 0 bases, with 16 bases left in between. The germline V gene encodes CDR1 SGDLS and CDR2 YYNGEE. This CDR3 is built from 18 residues. For the CDR3, the DNA is TGTGCCAGCAGCGTAGTAGTGGCGGGGGCCTCCTCCTACAATGAGCAGTTCTTC. Protein sequence: CASSVVVAGASSYNEQFF.

This chain links TRBV12-5 with TRBJ1-1; unclear D gene. Per the germline V gene, CDR1 is LGHNT and CDR2 is FRNRAP. Deletions cut 6 bases from V and 0 bases from J, with 8 bases between. The length of the CDR3 is 13 residues. The CDR3 region has the DNA TGTGCTAGTGGGGAGCAGATGAACACTGAAGCTTTCTTT. This encodes CASGEQMNTEAFF.

This clone was found once. The chain carries TRBV11-2 and TRBJ1-4; TRBD1 aligns across 11 bases. Germline CDR1 SGHAT, CDR2 FQNNGV. The CDR3 sequence is 14 residues long. With 3 bases clipped from V and 10 bases from J, the junction kept 4 bases outside the gene matches. The CDR3 coding sequence is TGTGCCAGCAGCTTCGGACAGGGGGCAGGAAAACTGTTTTTT. It translates to CASSFGQGAGKLFF.

This clone was counted once. This chain uses TRBV24-1 with TRBJ2-3; 8 bases are a match to TRBD1. Trimming took 7 bases from V and 2 from J; bases not matched to a gene: 16. CDR1 KGHDR and CDR2 SFDVKD come from the germline V gene. The CDR3 extends over 18 amino acids. CDR3 region: CATSPGSGAGGFTDTQYF. For the CDR3, the DNA is TGTGCCACCAGCCCCGGGTCGGGTGCAGGGGGCTTCACAGATACGCAGTATTTT.

The chain is built from TRBV6-5 and TRBJ2-1, with 10 bases lining up with TRBD2. Losses at the gene ends were 5 bases for V and 6 bases for J; bases not matched to a gene: 4. The germline gives CDR1 MNHEY, CDR2 SVGAGI. The CDR3 loop spans 14 amino acids. The CDR3 sequence: CASSLAGVGNEQFF. DNA for the CDR3: TGTGCCAGCAGTCTAGCGGGAGTCGGCAATGAGCAGTTCTTC.

V is TRBV9 and J is TRBJ1-1, with TRBD1 matching 8 bases. V lost 3 bases, J lost 1 base, and 11 bases stayed unmatched. CDR1 SGDLS and CDR2 YYNGEE come from the germline V gene. The CDR3 is 17 residues long. The CDR3 region is CASSAWDRTYSNTEAFF. CDR3 nucleotides: TGTGCCAGCAGCGCCTGGGACAGGACCTACTCGAACACTGAAGCTTTCTTT.

V usage is TRBV7-2 and J usage is TRBJ1-2; 9 bases line up with TRBD1. This CDR3 spans 13 amino acids. Germline lookup yields CDR1 SGHTA and CDR2 FQGNSA. The ends lost 4 bases at V and 5 bases at J; junction bases unmatched: 2. The CDR3 sequence: CASSSGQGYGYTF. Here the CDR3 DNA reads TGTGCCAGCAGCTCGGGACAGGGTTATGGCTACACCTTC.

This chain links TRBV27 with TRBJ1-6, with 8 bases lining up with TRBD1. The CDR3 contains 14 residues. CDR1 and CDR2 from the germline V gene are MNHEY and SMNVEV (reference sequence). Trimming at V came to 5 bases and at J to 8 bases, leaving 5 bases not matched to a gene. Written as DNA, the CDR3 is TGTGCCAGCAGTAAACCGACAGGGGATTCACCCCTCCACTTT. Translated: CASSKPTGDSPLHF.

V and J are TRBV6-1 and TRBJ2-2; a possible D gene is TRBD2 (6 bases). Trimming removed 0 bases from V and 6 bases from J, with 8 bases in between. The germline V gene encodes CDR1 MNHNS and CDR2 SASEGT. CDR3 length equals 14 residues. CDR3 in DNA: TGTGCCAGCAGTGAAGCGCGGGGACCCGGGGAGCTGTTTTTT. Its protein is CASSEARGPGELFF.

The chain has TRBV27 and TRBJ2-1; D perhaps matches TRBD1 (8 bases). The V end was cut by 9 bases, the J end by 4 bases, with 19 bases between. Germline CDR1 and CDR2: MNHEY and SMNVEV (reference sequence). The CDR3 runs 15 residues. In DNA, the CDR3 is TGTGCCAGTGGGGAGGGGACAGGAATTTACAATGAGCAGTTCTTC. It codes for CASGEGTGIYNEQFF.

The chain is built from TRBV4-1 and TRBJ1-4, with 9 nucleotides matching TRBD1. The V gene's germline CDR1 is MGHRA and CDR2 YSYEKL. V lost 4 bases and J lost 5; bases outside the gene matches: 8. The CDR3 is made up of 16 amino acids. The CDR3 DNA reads as TGCGCCAGCAGCCTTTTCCCCGGGACAGGGAATGAAAAACTGTTTTTT. Translation: CASSLFPGTGNEKLFF.

V is TRBV5-1 and J is TRBJ1-2; maybe TRBD1 (6 bases). V dropped 3 bases and J dropped 3 bases, with 9 bases sitting between them. Germline loops: CDR1 SGHRS, CDR2 YFSETQ. This CDR3 spans 13 amino acids. In DNA form, the CDR3 reads TGCGCCAGCAGCTGGGCAGGGGACTATGGCTACACCTTC. Its translation: CASSWAGDYGYTF.